These T cell receptor beta chains were read from a single sample in a study of blood T cells in healthy people across ages. TCRdb called the 5' RACE reads again in MiXCR, with one record for every CDR3 protein. The sample carries about 620,000 distinct CDR3 sequences, roughly 21% recorded once. Input material: blood. Receptors were obtained from a man in his sixties or seventies in good health. Each CDR3 is given with its conserved first and last residue. A D gene is named only where the DNA matches it firmly. Clone size is not always given. Where it is, it says once, few, many or a class for expanded clones.

v_gene	abundance	len	d_gene	j_gene	CDR3aa	CDR3nt
TRBV6-6	NA	14	NA	TRBJ2-1	CASRETAGNNEQFF	TGTGCCAGCAGGGAAACAGCAGGGAACAATGAGCAGTTCTTC
TRBV4-3	many	13	NA	TRBJ2-1	CASSQDLPGPPFF	TGCGCCAGCAGCCAAGATTTGCCCGGCCCTCCGTTCTTC
TRBV20-1	few	15	TRBD2	TRBJ2-2	CSAAPGTRNTGELFF	TGCAGTGCTGCCCCCGGGACTAGAAACACCGGGGAGCTGTTTTTT
TRBV5-1	NA	17	TRBD1	TRBJ1-4	CASSPSQGSGFSEKLFF	TGCGCCAGCAGCCCCTCACAGGGGTCCGGGTTTAGTGAAAAACTGTTTTTT
TRBV28	few	15	TRBD1	TRBJ2-7	CASSRSGTGSAEQYF	TGTGCCAGCAGTCGATCCGGGACAGGGTCCGCCGAGCAGTACTTC
TRBV15	NA	15	NA	TRBJ1-1	CAISSGVLRDTEAFF	TGTGCCATCTCCTCCGGGGTGTTAAGGGACACCGAAGCTTTCTTT
TRBV7-8	few	15	TRBD1	TRBJ2-2	CASSSGTGRAGELFF	TGTGCCAGCAGCTCCGGGACAGGGCGCGCCGGGGAGCTGTTTTTT
TRBV5-1	few	16	NA	TRBJ2-5	CASSPSPGFTGETQYF	TGCGCCAGCAGCCCAAGCCCGGGCTTTACAGGGGAGACCCAGTACTTC
TRBV5-1	few	14	TRBD1	TRBJ2-4	CASRRDRWSDIQYF	TGCGCCAGCAGACGGGACAGGTGGTCGGACATTCAGTACTTC
TRBV3-1	NA	13	NA	TRBJ2-1	CASSQDRINEQFF	TGTGCCAGCAGCCAAGATCGGATCAATGAGCAGTTCTTC
TRBV6-1	NA	15	NA	TRBJ2-2	CASREGGLGTGELFF	TGTGCCAGCAGGGAGGGAGGATTAGGCACCGGGGAGCTGTTTTTT
TRBV5-1	NA	15	NA	TRBJ2-1	CASSSSSGTLGEQFF	TGCGCCAGCAGCTCCTCTTCCGGGACCCTCGGGGAGCAGTTCTTC
TRBV6-1	NA	16	NA	TRBJ2-2	CASSRGGTANTGELFF	TGTGCCAGCAGCCGAGGGGGGACAGCGAACACCGGGGAGCTGTTTTTT
TRBV4-1	NA	17	NA	TRBJ1-5	CASSQTVLRGPNQPQHF	TGCGCCAGCAGCCAAACGGTGCTCCGGGGCCCCAATCAGCCCCAGCATTTT
TRBV20-1	few	14	NA	TRBJ2-1	CSARDLFRQNEQFF	TGCAGTGCTAGAGATCTCTTTCGACAGAATGAGCAGTTCTTC
TRBV27	many	14	NA	TRBJ2-2	CASSSVGYTGELFF	TGTGCCAGCAGTTCGGTCGGTTACACCGGGGAGCTGTTTTTT
TRBV4-3	NA	20	TRBD2	TRBJ2-1	CASSQDLSGSGRAGANEQFF	TGCGCCAGCAGCCAAGATTTATCGGGTAGCGGGAGGGCAGGAGCGAATGAGCAGTTCTTC
TRBV2	many	13	NA	TRBJ2-3	CASRGGLTDTQYF	TGTGCCAGCAGGGGGGGACTCACAGATACGCAGTATTTT
TRBV10-3	few	13	NA	TRBJ2-5	CAITVGQGETQYF	TGTGCCATCACTGTGGGGCAGGGGGAGACCCAGTACTTC
TRBV20-1	NA	13	TRBD1	TRBJ1-3	CSAAKQGADTIYF	TGCAGTGCAGCAAAACAGGGGGCAGACACCATATATTTT